This T cell receptor beta chain emerged from a study of blood T cells in healthy people across ages. Study details: In model experiments, template switching was able to capture about one barcoded beta molecule for every two T cells that were present.

Trimming cost V 6 bases and J 2 bases, with 17 bases left between them. CDR1 and CDR2 from the germline V gene are MNHNY and SVGAGI (reference sequence). CDR3 length: 15 amino acids. PCR was performed a second time for about 7 to 12 cycles using a sample-barcoded 5' primer and a J-beta primer mix. MiXCR, run by TCRdb on the 5' RACE reads, gives a single entry per CDR3 protein. Here the sample spans 700,000 or so distinct CDR3 sequences, about 24% being singletons. Sample: blood. This TCR derives from a man aged 70 or older in good health. The V gene is TRBV6-6, the J gene TRBJ2-7, with D unresolved. CDR3 residues: CASRERVGAPYEQYF. CDR3 DNA sequence: TGTGCCAGCAGGGAAAGGGTCGGTGCCCCCTACGAGCAGTACTTC.